The next 18 T cell receptor beta chains were all read from a single sample in a study of human T cells and chemical hapten exposure. Described time point: patch test 1, 2 weeks after DPC sensitization. Treatment meaning: therapeutic diphenylcyclopropenone sensitization with weekly scalp DPC. TCRdb recomputed calls from the RACE reads with MiXCR, one row per CDR3 protein. The table shows 180,000 or so distinct CDR3 sequences, with around 13% occurring only once. Sequenced material: whole blood, taken in connection with sensitization to the hapten diphenylcyclopropenone (DPC). The receptors come from a woman under 40 with alopecia areata. Some clones in this sample may be carry-over from other donors' samples.

This clonotype was detected a few times. The chain recombines TRBV7-9 with TRBJ1-1; 7 positions match TRBD1. V dropped 5 bases and J dropped 6; count of bases not matched to a gene: 3. The CDR3 extends over 12 amino acids. Per germline, CDR1 SEHNR and CDR2 FQNEAQ (reference sequence). The CDR3 spells CASSPGQAEAFF. The CDR3 DNA is TGTGCCAGCAGCCCAGGACAGGCTGAAGCTTTCTTT.

The chain joins TRBV6-2 or TRBV6-3 to TRBJ2-2; tentative D call: TRBD2 (5 bases). The length of the CDR3 is 12 residues. With 6 bases removed from V and 6 bases from J, the gap between germline ends came to 8 bases. The germline V gene encodes CDR1 MNHEY and CDR2 SVGEGT. The CDR3 nucleotides read TGTGCCAGCAGCCCCGGGGCCGGGGAGCTGTTTTTT. This gives the protein CASSPGAGELFF.

The genes are TRBV3-1 and TRBJ1-4; D is perhaps TRBD1 (5 bases). The CDR3 has 15 amino acids. The ends were cut back, 4 bases at V and 6 bases at J, with 15 bases in the middle. Germline CDR1 is LGHDT and CDR2 is YNNKEL (reference sequence). In DNA, the CDR3 is TGTGCCAGCAGCCTCCGGGACCAACGACATGAAAAACTGTTTTTT. This gives the protein CASSLRDQRHEKLFF.

This clonotype was counted ten times or more. The chain recombines TRBV7-6 with TRBJ2-7; 9 positions match TRBD1. The V and J ends lost 0 bases and 2 bases, in that order; junction bases with no gene match: 2. Germline CDR1 and CDR2: SGHVS and FNYEAQ. The CDR3 contains 15 residues. The CDR3 DNA reads as TGTGCCAGCAGCTTAGCCGGGACAGGGCCCTACGAGCAGTACTTC. This sequence encodes CASSLAGTGPYEQYF.

Comment on this clonotype: A much larger clone lies a single base off, so this may be a read error. The V and J genes are TRBV27 and TRBJ1-5, with TRBD1 matching over 9 bases. The V gene's germline CDR1 is MNHEY and CDR2 SMNVEV (reference sequence). V was pared by 5 bases and J by 6 bases, with 2 bases of the junction left unmatched. CDR3 length equals 13 residues. CDR3 sequence: CASSTGGSQPQHF. Here the CDR3 DNA reads TGTGCCAGCAGTACAGGGGGCTCTCAGCCCCAGCATTTT.

The CDR3 sequence is CASSPRDSGNTIYF. For the CDR3, the DNA is TGTGCCAGCTCACCCAGAGACTCTGGAAACACCATATATTTT. This chain links TRBV18 with TRBJ1-3; D call uncertain. The germline gives CDR1 KGHSH, CDR2 LQKENI. This CDR3 is 14 amino acids long. Trimming took off 3 bases at V and 0 bases at J, with 6 bases between the two ends. The full variable domain, with the rest looked up from reference TRBV18 and TRBJ1-3, is NAGVMQNPRHLVRRRGQEARLRCSPMKGHSHVYWYRQLPEEGLKFMVYLQKENIIDESGMPKERFSAEFPKEGPSILRIQQVVRGDSAAYFCASSPRDSGNTIYFGEGSWLTVV.

This clonotype was counted many times. The V and J genes are TRBV3-1 and TRBJ1-1, with a weak D call TRBD1 (5 bases). The CDR3 runs to 13 residues. Germline CDR1 is LGHDT and CDR2 is YNNKEL (reference sequence). Trimming stripped 7 bases from V and 7 bases from J, with 16 bases between. The CDR3 DNA reads TGTGCCAGCACCTCATCCCCCACAGGTGAAGCTTTCTTT. It is translated as CASTSSPTGEAFF.

CDR3 bases: TGTGCCAGCAGCTTAGATCGGGGGCCACGAGAGACCCAGTACTTC. This gives the protein CASSLDRGPRETQYF. V is TRBV7-2 and J is TRBJ2-5; D may correspond to TRBD1 or TRBD2 (6 bases each). CDR1 is SGHTA, CDR2 FQGNSA, per germline. This CDR3 has 15 amino acids. The V end lost 1 base, the J end lost 4 bases, and 13 bases lay between the germline ends.

This clonotype was observed once. In this CDR3 the conserved last residue, phenylalanine or tryptophan, is missing, so a read error is likely. The chain recombines TRBV5-1 with TRBJ2-2; no firm D call. The CDR3 covers 12 residues. Per the germline V gene, CDR1 is SGHRS and CDR2 is YFSETQ. V was cut by 8 bases and J by 7 bases, with 12 bases left in between. The CDR3 bases are TGCGCCAGTTACATGGGCCGCGGGGAGCTGTTTTCT. It is translated as CASYMGRGELFS.

CDR3: CASSSPQYQETQYF. As DNA, the CDR3 is TGTGCCAGCTCTTCCCCACAGTACCAAGAGACCCAGTACTTC. This chain joins TRBV18 and TRBJ2-5; D call uncertain. In germline, CDR1 is KGHSH, CDR2 LQKENI. This CDR3 region has 14 residues. V lost 6 bases to trimming and J lost 0 bases, with 11 bases between them.

The V call is TRBV29-1, the J call TRBJ2-1, with TRBD2 identical over 13 bases. This CDR3 region has 18 residues. Germline values: CDR1 SQVTM, CDR2 ANQGSEA. Trimming removed 3 bases from V and 1 base from J; junction bases left unmatched: 9. The CDR3 region has the DNA TGCAGCGTTGAGGGTACTAGCGGGAGGGCCCTTTCCTACAATGAGCAGTTCTTC. This sequence encodes CSVEGTSGRALSYNEQFF.

The sample holds many counts of this clonotype. The V call is TRBV10-2, the J call TRBJ1-1; D unresolved. CDR3 length: 15 residues. CDR1 and CDR2 from the germline V gene are WSHSY and SAAADI. V lost 2 bases and J lost 1, with 11 bases in between. CDR3 protein: CASSEHGSRNTEAFF. Here the CDR3 DNA reads TGCGCCAGCAGTGAGCACGGAAGTCGGAACACTGAAGCTTTCTTT.

V and J are TRBV5-1 and TRBJ2-1; no clear D. This CDR3 has 15 residues. V was trimmed by 0 bases and J by 10 bases, leaving 17 bases between them. Germline loops: CDR1 SGHRS, CDR2 YFSETQ. As DNA, the CDR3 is TGCGCCAGCAGCTTGGGAGGCCCCCATGAAGGCGAGCAGTTCTTC. It encodes CASSLGGPHEGEQFF.

This clonotype was found a few times. V and J are TRBV28 and TRBJ1-4; D gene ambiguous. This CDR3 is built from 14 residues. CDR1 MDHEN and CDR2 SYDVKM come from the germline V gene. V lost 2 bases and J 4 bases, leaving 8 bases between the germline ends. CDR3 protein: CASSLARLNEKLFF. CDR3 nucleotides: TGTGCCAGCAGTTTAGCCAGGCTTAATGAAAAACTGTTTTTT.

The table lists this clonotype with many counts. The genes are TRBV7-2 and TRBJ1-2; D possibly corresponds to TRBD1 (6 bases). The CDR3 length is 14 residues. The V end was cut by 5 bases, the J end by 4 bases, with 14 bases between. The germline V gene has CDR1 SGHTA and CDR2 FQGNSA. CDR3 nucleotides: TGTGCCAGCAGCCAGGTTGGGGGCGGCTATGGCTACACCTTC. Translation gives CASSQVGGGYGYTF.

This clonotype has a handful of counts. V is TRBV29-1 and J is TRBJ1-2; the D is unclear. V was trimmed by 6 bases and J by 2 bases, leaving 10 bases between them. In germline, CDR1 is SQVTM, CDR2 ANQGSEA. CDR3 length equals 12 residues. The CDR3 sequence is CSVDLVNYGYTF. The CDR3 DNA sequence: TGCAGCGTAGACTTAGTAAACTATGGCTACACCTTC.

This clonotype was counted only a few times. This chain uses TRBV6-2 or TRBV6-3 with TRBJ2-6; D call uncertain. The CDR3 covers 19 residues. CDR1 and CDR2 (germline): MNHEY, SVGEGT. Trimming shortened V by 6 bases and J by 0 bases, and 21 bases separated the two germline ends. This CDR3 reads CASRKMDWPPISGANVLTF. Written as DNA, the CDR3 is TGTGCCAGCAGAAAAATGGATTGGCCCCCGATCTCTGGGGCCAACGTCCTGACTTTC.

This clonotype showed up just a few times. The chain uses TRBV5-1 and TRBJ2-5, with no clear D. Trimming removed 0 bases from V and 4 bases from J, with 7 bases in between. Germline-derived CDR1 and CDR2 are SGHRS and YFSETQ. The CDR3 is 13 amino acids. The CDR3 DNA sequence: TGCGCCAGCAGCTTGGGAAGTAGAGAGACCCAGTACTTC. Its protein is CASSLGSRETQYF.